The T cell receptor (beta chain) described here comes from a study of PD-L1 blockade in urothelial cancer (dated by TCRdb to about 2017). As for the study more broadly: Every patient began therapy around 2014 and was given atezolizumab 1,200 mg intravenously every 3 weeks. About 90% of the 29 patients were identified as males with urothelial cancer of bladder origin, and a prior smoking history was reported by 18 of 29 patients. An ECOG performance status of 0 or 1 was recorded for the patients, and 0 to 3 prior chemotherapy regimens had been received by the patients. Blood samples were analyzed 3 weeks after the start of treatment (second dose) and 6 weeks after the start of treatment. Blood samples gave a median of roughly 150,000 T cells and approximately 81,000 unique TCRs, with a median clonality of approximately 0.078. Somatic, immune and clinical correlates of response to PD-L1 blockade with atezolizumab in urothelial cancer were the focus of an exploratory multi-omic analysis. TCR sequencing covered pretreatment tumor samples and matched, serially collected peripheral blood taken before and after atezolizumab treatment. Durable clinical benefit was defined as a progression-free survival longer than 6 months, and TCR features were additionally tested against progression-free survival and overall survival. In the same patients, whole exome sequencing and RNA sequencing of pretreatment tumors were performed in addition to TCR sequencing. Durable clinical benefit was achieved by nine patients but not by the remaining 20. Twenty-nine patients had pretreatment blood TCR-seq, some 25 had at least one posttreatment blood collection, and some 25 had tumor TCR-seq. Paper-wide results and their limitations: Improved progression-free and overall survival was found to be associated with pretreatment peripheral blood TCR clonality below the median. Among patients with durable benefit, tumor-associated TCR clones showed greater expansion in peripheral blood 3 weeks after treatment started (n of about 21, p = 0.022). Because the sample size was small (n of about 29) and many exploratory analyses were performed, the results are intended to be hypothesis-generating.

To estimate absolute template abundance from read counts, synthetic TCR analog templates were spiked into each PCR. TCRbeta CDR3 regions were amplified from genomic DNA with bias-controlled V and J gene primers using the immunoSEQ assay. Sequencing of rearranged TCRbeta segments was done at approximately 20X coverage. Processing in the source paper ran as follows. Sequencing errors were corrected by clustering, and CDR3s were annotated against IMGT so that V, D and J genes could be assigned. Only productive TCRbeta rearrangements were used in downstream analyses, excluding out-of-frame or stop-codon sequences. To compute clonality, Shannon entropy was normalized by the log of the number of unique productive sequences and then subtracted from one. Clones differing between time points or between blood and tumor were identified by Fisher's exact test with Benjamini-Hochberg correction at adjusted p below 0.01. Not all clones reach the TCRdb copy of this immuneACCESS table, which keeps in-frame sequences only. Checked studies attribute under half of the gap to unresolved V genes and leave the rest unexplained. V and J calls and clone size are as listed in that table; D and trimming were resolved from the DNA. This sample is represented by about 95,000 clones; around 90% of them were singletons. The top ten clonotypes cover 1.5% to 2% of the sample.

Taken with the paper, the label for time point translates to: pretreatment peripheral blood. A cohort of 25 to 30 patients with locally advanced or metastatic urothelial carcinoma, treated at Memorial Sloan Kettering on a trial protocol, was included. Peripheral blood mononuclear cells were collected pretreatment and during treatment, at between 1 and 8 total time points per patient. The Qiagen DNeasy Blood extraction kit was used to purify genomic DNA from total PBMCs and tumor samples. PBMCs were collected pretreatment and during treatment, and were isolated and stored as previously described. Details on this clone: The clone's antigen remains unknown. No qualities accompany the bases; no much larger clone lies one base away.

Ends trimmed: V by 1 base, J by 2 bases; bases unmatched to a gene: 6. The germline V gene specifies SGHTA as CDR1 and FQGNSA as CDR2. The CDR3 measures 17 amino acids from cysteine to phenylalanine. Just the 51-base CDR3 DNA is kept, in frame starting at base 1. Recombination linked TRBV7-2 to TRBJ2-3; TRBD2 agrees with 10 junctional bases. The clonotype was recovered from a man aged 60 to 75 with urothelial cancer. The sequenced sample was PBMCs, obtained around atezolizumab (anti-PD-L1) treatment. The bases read TGTGCCAGCAGCTTAGAGTCTAGCGGGGGATACACAGATACGCAGTATTTT. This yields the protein CASSLESSGGYTDTQYF.